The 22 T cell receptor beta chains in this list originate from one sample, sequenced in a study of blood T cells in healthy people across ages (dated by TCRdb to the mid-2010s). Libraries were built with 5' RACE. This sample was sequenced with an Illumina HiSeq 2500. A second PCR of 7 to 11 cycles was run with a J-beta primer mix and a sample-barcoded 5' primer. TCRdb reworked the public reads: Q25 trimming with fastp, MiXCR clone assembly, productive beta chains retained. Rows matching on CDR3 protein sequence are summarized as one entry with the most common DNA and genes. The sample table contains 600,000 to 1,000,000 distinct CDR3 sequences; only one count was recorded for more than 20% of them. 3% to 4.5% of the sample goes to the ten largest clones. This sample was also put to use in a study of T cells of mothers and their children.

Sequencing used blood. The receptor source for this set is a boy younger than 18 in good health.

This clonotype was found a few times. The CDR3 here is CSASLARVSETQYF. DNA of the CDR3: TGCAGTGCTAGTCTAGCGCGGGTGTCGGAGACCCAGTACTTC. The chain has TRBV20-1 and TRBJ2-5; tentative D call: TRBD2 (6 bases). Germline assignment: CDR1 DFQATT and CDR2 SNEGSKA (reference sequence). The CDR3 is 14 residues long. V was shortened by 3 bases and J by 5 bases, with 16 bases between the two germline ends.

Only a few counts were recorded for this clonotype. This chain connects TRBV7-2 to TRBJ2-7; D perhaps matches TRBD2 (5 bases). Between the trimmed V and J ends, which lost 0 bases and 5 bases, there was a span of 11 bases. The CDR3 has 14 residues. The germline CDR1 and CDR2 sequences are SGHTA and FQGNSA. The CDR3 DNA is TGTGCCAGCAGCTTAGCGATACTAGTCCACGAGCAGTACTTC. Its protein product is CASSLAILVHEQYF.

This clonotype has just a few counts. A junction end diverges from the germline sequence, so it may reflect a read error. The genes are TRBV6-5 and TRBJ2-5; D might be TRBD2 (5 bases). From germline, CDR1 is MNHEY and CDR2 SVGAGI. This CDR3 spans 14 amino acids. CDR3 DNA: TGTGCCAGCAGTCGTGGAGCGGAACAAGAGACCCGGTACTTC. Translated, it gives CASSRGAEQETRYF.

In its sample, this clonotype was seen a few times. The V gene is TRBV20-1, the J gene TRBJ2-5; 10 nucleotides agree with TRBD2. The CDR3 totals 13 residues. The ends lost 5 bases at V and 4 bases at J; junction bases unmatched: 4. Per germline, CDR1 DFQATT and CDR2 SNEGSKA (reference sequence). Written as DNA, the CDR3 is TGCAGTGCTCAGCGGGAGGGGGCAGAGACCCAGTACTTC. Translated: CSAQREGAETQYF.

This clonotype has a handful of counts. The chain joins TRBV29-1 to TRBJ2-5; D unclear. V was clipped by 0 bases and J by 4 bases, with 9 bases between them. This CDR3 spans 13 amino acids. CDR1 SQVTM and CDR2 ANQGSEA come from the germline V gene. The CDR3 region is CSVEDQWGETQYF. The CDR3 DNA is TGCAGCGTTGAAGATCAGTGGGGAGAGACCCAGTACTTC.

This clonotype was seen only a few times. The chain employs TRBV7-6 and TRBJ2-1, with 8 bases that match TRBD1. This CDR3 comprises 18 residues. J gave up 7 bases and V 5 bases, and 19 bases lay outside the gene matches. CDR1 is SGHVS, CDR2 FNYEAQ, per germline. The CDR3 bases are TGTGCCAGCAGCCTCGATGATTCGACAGGGGCCCTTGTTAATGAGCAGTTCTTC. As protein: CASSLDDSTGALVNEQFF. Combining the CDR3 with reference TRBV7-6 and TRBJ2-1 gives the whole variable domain GAGVSQSPRYKVTKRGQDVALRCDPISGHVSLYWYRQALGQGPEFLTYFNYEAQQDKSGLPNDRFSAERPEGSISTLTIQRTEQRDSAMYRCASSLDDSTGALVNEQFFGPGTRLTVL.

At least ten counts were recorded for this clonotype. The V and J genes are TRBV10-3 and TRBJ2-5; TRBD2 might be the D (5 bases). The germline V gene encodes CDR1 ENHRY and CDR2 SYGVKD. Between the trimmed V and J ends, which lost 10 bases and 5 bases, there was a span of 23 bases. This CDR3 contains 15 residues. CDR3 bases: TGTGCCACCAGCACCCCGGACGTTCGCGGGGAGACCCAGTACTTC. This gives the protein CATSTPDVRGETQYF.

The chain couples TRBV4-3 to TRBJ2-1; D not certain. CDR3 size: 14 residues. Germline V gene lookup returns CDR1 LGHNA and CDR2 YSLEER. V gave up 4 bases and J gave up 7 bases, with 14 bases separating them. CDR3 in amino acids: CASSLEPELNEQFF. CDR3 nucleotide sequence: TGCGCCAGCAGCCTGGAGCCGGAGCTAAATGAGCAGTTCTTC.

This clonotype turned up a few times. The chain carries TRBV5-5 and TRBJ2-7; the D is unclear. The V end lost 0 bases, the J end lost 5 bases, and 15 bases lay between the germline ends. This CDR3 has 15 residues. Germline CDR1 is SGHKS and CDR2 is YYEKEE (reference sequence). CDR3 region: CASSLEGGALDEQYF. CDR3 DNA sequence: TGTGCCAGCAGCTTGGAAGGCGGAGCACTCGACGAGCAGTACTTC.

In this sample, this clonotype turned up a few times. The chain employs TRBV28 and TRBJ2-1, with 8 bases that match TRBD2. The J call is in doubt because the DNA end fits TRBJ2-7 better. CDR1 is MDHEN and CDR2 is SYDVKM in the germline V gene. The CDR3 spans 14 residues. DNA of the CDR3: TGTGCCAGCAGTGAAAGCGGGAGAGGCCACGAGCAGTACTTC. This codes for CASSESGRGHEQYF.

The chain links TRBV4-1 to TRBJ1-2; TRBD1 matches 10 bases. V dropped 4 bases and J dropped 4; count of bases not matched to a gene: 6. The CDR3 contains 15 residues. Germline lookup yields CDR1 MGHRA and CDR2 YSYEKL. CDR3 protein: CASSRTGQGSYGYTF. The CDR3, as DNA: TGCGCCAGCAGCCGCACGGGACAGGGGAGCTATGGCTACACCTTC.

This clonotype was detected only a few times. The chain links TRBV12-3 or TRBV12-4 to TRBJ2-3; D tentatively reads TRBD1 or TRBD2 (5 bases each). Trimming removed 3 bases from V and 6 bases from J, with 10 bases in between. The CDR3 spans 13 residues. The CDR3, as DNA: TGTGCCAGCAGTTTGGGACCCCTGGATACGCAGTATTTT. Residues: CASSLGPLDTQYF.

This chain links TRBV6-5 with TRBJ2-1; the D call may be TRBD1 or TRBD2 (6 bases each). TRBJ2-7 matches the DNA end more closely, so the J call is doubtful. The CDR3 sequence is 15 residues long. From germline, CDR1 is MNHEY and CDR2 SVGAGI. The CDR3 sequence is CASSYSGGLSYEQYF. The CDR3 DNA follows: TGTGCCAGCAGTTACTCGGGGGGCCTCTCCTACGAGCAGTACTTC.

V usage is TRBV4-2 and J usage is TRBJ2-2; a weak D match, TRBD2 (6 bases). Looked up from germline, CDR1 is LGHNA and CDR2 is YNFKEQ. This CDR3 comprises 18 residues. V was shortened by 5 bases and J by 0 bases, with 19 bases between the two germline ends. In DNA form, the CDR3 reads TGTGCCAGCAGCTCCAAGCTCCTAGCGAACGCGAACACCGGGGAGCTGTTTTTT. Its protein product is CASSSKLLANANTGELFF.

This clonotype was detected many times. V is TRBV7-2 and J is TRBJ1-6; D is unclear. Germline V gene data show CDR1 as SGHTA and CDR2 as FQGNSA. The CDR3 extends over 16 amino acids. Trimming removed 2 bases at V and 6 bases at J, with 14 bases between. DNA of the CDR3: TGTGCCAGCAGCTTAAGTTTAGGGATTCGTAATTCACCCCTCCACTTT. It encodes CASSLSLGIRNSPLHF.

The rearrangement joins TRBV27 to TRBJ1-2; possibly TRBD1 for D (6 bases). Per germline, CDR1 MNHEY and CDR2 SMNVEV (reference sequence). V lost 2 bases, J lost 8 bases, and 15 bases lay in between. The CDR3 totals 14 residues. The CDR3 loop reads CASSLVPGAGGYTF. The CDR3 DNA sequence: TGTGCCAGCAGTTTAGTCCCGGGGGCGGGAGGCTACACCTTC.

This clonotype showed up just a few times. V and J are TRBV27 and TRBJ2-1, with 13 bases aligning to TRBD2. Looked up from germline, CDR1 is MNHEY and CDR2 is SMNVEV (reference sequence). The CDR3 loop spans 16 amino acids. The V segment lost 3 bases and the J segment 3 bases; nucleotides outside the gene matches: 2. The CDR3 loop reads CASSLTSGRLYNEQFF. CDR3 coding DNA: TGTGCCAGCAGTTTGACTAGCGGGAGGCTCTACAATGAGCAGTTCTTC.

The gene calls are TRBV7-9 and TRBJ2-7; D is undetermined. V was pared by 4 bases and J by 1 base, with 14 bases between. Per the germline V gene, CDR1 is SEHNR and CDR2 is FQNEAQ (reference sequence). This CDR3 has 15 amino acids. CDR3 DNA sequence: TGTGCCAGCAGCTCGACCGAAATTGAGTCCTACGAGCAGTACTTC. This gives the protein CASSSTEIESYEQYF.

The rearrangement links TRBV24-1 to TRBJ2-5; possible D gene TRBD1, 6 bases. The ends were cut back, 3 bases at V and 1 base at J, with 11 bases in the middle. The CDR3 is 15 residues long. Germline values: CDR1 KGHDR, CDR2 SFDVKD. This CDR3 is CATSDTMTGQETQYF. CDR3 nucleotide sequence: TGTGCCACCAGTGATACCATGACAGGCCAAGAGACCCAGTACTTC.

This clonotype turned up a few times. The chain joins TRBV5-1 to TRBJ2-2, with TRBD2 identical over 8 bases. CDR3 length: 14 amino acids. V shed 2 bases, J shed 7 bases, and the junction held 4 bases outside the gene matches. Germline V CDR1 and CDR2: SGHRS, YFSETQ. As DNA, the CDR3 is TGCGCCAGCAGCTTCAGCGGGAGTGACGGGGAGCTGTTTTTT. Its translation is CASSFSGSDGELFF. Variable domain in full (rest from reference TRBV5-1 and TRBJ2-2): KAGVTQTPRYLIKTRGQQVTLSCSPISGHRSVSWYQQTPGQGLQFLFEYFSETQRNKGNFPGRFSGRQFSNSRSEMNVSTLELGDSALYLCASSFSGSDGELFFGEGSRLTVL.

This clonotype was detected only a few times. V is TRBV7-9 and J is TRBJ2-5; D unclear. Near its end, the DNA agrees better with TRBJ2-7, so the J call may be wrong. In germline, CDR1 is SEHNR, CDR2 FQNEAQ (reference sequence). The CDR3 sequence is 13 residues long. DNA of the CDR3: TGTGCCAGCAGCTCGATACTCTCCTACGAGCAGTACTTC. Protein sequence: CASSSILSYEQYF.

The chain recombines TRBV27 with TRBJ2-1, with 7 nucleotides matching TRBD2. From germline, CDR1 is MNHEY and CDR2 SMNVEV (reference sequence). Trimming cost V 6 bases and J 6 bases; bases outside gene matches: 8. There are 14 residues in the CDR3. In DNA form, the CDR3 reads TGTGCCAGCAGGGATTCGGGAGGTGGCAATGAGCAGTTCTTC. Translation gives CASRDSGGGNEQFF.